The T cell receptor (beta chain) described here comes from a study of CD8+CD57+ T cells in acquired aplastic anemia. The V gene's germline CDR1 is LNHNV and CDR2 YYDKDF (reference sequence). V was trimmed by 1 base and J by 0 bases, leaving 10 bases between them. The CDR3 extends over 15 amino acids. The sample holds a few counts of this clonotype. Its antigen is unidentified. CDR3 and TCR beta VDJ profiling relied on a genomic DNA template. Each CDR3 protein is one row after TCRdb ran MiXCR on the reads. The sample consists of 180,000 or so distinct CDR3 sequences, less than 55% of them appearing once. Study-wide findings and caveats: Between the patient and control groups, CD8+ Simpson's diversity did not differ significantly.

The sequencing input was sorted CD4+, CD8+, or CD8+CD57+ T cells (not recorded which) from PBMCs. This clonotype was obtained from a human donor in good health. The chain employs TRBV15 and TRBJ2-7; the D call may be TRBD1 or TRBD2 (5 bases each). DNA for the CDR3: TGTGCCACCAGCAGAGTGGGGGACGGCTCCTACGAGCAGTACTTC. Its translation: CATSRVGDGSYEQYF.